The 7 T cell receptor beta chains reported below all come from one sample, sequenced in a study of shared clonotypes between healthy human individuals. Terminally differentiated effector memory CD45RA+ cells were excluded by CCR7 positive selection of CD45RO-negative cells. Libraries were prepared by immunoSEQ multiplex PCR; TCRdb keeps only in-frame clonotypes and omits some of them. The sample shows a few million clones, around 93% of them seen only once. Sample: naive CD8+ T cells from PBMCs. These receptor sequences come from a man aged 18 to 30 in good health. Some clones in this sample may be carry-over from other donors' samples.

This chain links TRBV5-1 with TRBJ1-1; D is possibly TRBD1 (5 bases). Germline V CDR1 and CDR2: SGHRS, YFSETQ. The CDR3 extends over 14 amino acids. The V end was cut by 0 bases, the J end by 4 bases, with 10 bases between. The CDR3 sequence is CASSLDQGTTEAFF. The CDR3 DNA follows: TGCGCCAGCAGCTTGGATCAGGGTACCACTGAAGCTTTCTTT.

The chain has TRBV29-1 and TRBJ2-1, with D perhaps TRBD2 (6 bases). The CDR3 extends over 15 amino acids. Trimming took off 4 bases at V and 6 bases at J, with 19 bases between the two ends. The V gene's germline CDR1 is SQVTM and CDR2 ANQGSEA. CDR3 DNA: TGCAGCGTTGTGGCCTCTTGGAGTAGCGGCAATGAGCAGTTCTTC. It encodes CSVVASWSSGNEQFF.

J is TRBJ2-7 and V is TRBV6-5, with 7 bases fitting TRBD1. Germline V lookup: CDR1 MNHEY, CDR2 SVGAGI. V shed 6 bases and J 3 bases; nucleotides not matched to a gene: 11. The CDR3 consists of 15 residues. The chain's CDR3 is CASRISSGQIYEQYF. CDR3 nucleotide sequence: TGTGCCAGCAGGATATCTTCGGGACAGATCTACGAGCAGTACTTC.

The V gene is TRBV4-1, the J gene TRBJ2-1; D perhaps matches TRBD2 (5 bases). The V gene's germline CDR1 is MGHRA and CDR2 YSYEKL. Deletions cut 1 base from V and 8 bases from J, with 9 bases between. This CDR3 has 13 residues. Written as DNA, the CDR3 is TGCGCCAGCAGCCAAGCCGGGGTCGATGAGCAGTTCTTC. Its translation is CASSQAGVDEQFF.

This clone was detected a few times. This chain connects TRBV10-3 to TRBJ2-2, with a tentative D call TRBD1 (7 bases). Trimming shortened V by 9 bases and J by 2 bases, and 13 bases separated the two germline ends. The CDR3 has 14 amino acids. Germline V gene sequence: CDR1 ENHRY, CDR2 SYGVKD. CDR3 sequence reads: CAIAGQTNTGELFF. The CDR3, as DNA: TGTGCCATTGCGGGACAGACAAACACCGGGGAGCTGTTTTTT.

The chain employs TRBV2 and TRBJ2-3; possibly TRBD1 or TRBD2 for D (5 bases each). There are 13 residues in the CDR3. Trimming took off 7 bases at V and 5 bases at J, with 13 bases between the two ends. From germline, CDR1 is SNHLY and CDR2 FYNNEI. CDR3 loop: CASKVRERDTQYF. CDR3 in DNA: TGTGCCAGCAAGGTCAGGGAGAGAGATACGCAGTATTTT.

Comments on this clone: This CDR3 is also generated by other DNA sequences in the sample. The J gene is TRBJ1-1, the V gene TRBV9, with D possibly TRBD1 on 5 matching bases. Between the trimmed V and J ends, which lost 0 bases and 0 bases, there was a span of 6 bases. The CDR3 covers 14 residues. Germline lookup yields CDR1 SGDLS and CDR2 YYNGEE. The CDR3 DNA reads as TGTGCCAGCAGCGTAGCAGGGATGAACACTGAAGCTTTCTTT. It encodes CASSVAGMNTEAFF.